A single sample gave rise to the 8 T cell receptor beta chains below, sequenced in a study of T cell repertoires in cytomegalovirus infection. No antigen has been assigned to these receptors. TCRdb itself ran the reads through MiXCR, one entry per CDR3 protein. The data contain around 500,000 distinct CDR3 sequences, about 42% of them singletons. The source was cultured PBMCs, collected from culture after CMV antigen stimulation. These TCRs come from a human donor in good health (CMV status not recorded). Some clones in this sample may be carry-over from other donors' samples.

The chain uses TRBV20-1 and TRBJ1-6, with D perhaps matching TRBD1 (6 bases). Germline loops: CDR1 DFQATT, CDR2 SNEGSKA (reference sequence). This CDR3 has 11 amino acids. Trimming left V 0 bases short and J 17 bases short, with 11 bases between. The CDR3 bases are TGCAGTGCTAGAGACAGGGGAGGGATCCACTTT. Its translation is CSARDRGGIHF.

The chain has TRBV11-2 and TRBJ2-5; 8 bases are a match to TRBD2. CDR1 is SGHAT, CDR2 FQNNGV, per germline. V trimming: 5 bases; J trimming: 5 bases; junction bases outside the gene matches: 22. There are 19 residues in the CDR3. CDR3 bases: TGTGCCAGCAGCCGCATCCCGCCAACTAGCGGAGCCCTACTGGAGACCCAGTACTTC. Its protein is CASSRIPPTSGALLETQYF.

This chain links TRBV5-6 with TRBJ2-7; D is possibly TRBD1 or TRBD2 (5 bases each). This CDR3 has 13 amino acids. V was shortened by 2 bases and J by 6 bases, with 12 bases between the two germline ends. The germline V gene has CDR1 SGHDT and CDR2 YYEEEE. Here the CDR3 reads CASSFDSRGEQYF. The CDR3 region has the DNA TGTGCCAGCAGCTTCGACAGCCGGGGCGAGCAGTACTTC.

This chain joins TRBV2 and TRBJ1-4; maybe TRBD1 (5 bases). Germline lookup yields CDR1 SNHLY and CDR2 FYNNEI. This CDR3 contains 14 residues. Trimming removed 6 bases at V and 3 bases at J, with 11 bases between. The DNA for the CDR3 is TGTGCCAGCAGCAGACAGAGTTCTAATGAAAAACTGTTTTTT. This sequence encodes CASSRQSSNEKLFF.

The chain combines TRBV12-3 or TRBV12-4 with TRBJ2-2; unclear D gene. V was trimmed by 2 bases and J by 11 bases, leaving 15 bases between them. The CDR3 covers 14 residues. CDR3 sequence (DNA): TGTGCCAGCAGTTTATTTCTTGCGTTGGGTGAGCTGTTTTTT. Amino acids: CASSLFLALGELFF.

V is TRBV20-1 and J is TRBJ2-5; 8 nucleotides match TRBD2. Germline loops: CDR1 DFQATT, CDR2 SNEGSKA (reference sequence). This CDR3 has 14 amino acids. The V gene end was trimmed by 1 base and the J gene end by 5 bases; junction bases not matched to a gene: 6. The CDR3 sequence: CSARVLAGWETQYF. The CDR3 nucleotides read TGCAGTGCTAGAGTCCTAGCGGGTTGGGAGACCCAGTACTTC.

This clonotype showed up just a few times. The rearrangement uses TRBV5-4 and TRBJ2-1; D is possibly TRBD2 (6 bases). Germline assignment: CDR1 SGHNT and CDR2 YYREEE (reference sequence). Trimming removed 2 bases from V and 8 bases from J, with 14 bases in between. This CDR3 contains 14 residues. This chain's CDR3 is CASSFGGTFDEQFF. CDR3 sequence (DNA): TGTGCCAGCAGCTTCGGCGGGACTTTCGATGAGCAGTTCTTC.

The genes are TRBV9 and TRBJ2-3, with 10 bases aligning to TRBD2. V gave up 3 bases and J gave up 3 bases; unmatched junction bases: 7. Germline V gene data show CDR1 as SGDLS and CDR2 as YYNGEE. The CDR3 length is 16 residues. CDR3 coding DNA: TGTGCCAGCAGCGATCCTAGCGGGGGATTTACAGATACGCAGTATTTT. Encoded protein: CASSDPSGGFTDTQYF. Complete variable domain (other parts from reference TRBV9 and TRBJ2-3): DSGVTQTPKHLITATGQRVTLRCSPRSGDLSVYWYQQSLDQGLQFLIQYYNGEERAKGNILERFSAQQFPDLHSELNLSSLELGDSALYFCASSDPSGGFTDTQYFGPGTRLTVL.